This entry is about one TCR beta chain. Libraries were prepared by immunoSEQ multiplex PCR; TCRdb keeps only in-frame clonotypes and omits some of them. The table has 110,000 to 150,000 clones, approximately 83% seen once. The V end lost 5 bases, the J end lost 5 bases, and 9 bases lay between the germline ends. This CDR3 is 11 amino acids long. Germline values: CDR1 SQVTM, CDR2 ANQGSEA. This entry belongs to a study of T cell responses to AZD1222 COVID-19 vaccine. The J gene is TRBJ1-2, the V gene TRBV29-1; no definite D call. The sequencing used peripheral blood, collected on day 0 of AZD1222 vaccination. This sequence was found in an adult in good health. The CDR3 region is CSVQSEYGYTF. In nucleotides, the CDR3 is TGCAGCGTTCAGTCGGAGTATGGCTACACCTTC.